This TCR beta chain was recorded in a study of T cell responses to AZD1222 COVID-19 vaccine (dated by TCRdb to about 2021). Notes on the research overall: A total of over 230 trial participants underwent TCR sequencing, of whom around 210 had received two doses of AZD1222 and roughly 26 had received two doses of the MenACWY control vaccine. Enrollment into the trials was organized by age into subgroups of 18-55, 56-69 and 70-plus years, and those subgroups contained roughly 150, 30 and 60 TCR-sequenced participants, respectively.

The time point label corresponds to: baseline before first vaccination. What the treatment or condition label conveys for this sample: meningococcal conjugate vaccine given as trial control. Samples from vaccinated people were obtained from the UK trials COV001 and COV002, which included a single-blind randomized controlled phase 2/3 trial of AZD1222 (ChAdOx1 nCoV-19) in healthy adults. For TCRbeta chain sequencing, PBMC samples from trial participants were taken at day 0 and at day 28 after the second dose. The CDR3 measures 15 amino acids from cysteine to phenylalanine. The CDR3 DNA has 45 bases and is translated from base 1. Looking up the germline V gene (reference sequence) yields CDR1 LNHDA and CDR2 SQIVND. The germline V end is reduced by 10 bases and the J end by 8 bases; junction bases left unmatched: 15. Beyond this particular receptor, the publication reports: No day 14 peak-response samples were available, so repertoires were characterized only after the peak T cell response. Participants were mostly white British and included more females than males, and it was suggested by the authors that clonal diversity may have been underestimated. Vaccine-associated CD4 TCRs spanned the whole spike protein, with dominant responses in regions 160-218 and 743-854. A significant rise in spike-specific TCR breadth and depth was observed after two AZD1222 doses relative to day 0 and relative to MenACWY recipients. Nearly half of unique spike-specific TCRs reportedly recognized epitopes outside regions mutated in the B.1.351 and B.1.1.7 variants. Conclusions about previously exposed vaccinees are limited because only a handful of AZD1222 recipients were SARS-CoV-2 seropositive at baseline. In the small 56-69-year group, the increase in depth fell short of significance, most likely because of low power.

As regards this clone: Its antigen remains undetermined. No per-base quality is available; no much larger clone lies one base away.

The CDR3 regions of human TCRbeta chains were analyzed by immunosequencing. The paper's data handling went like this. Repertoire TCRs were checked for matches against a reference library of SARS-CoV-2-specific TCRs that had been generated using the MIRA antigen-specificity platform. Breadth meant the fraction of unique TCRs that were SARS-CoV-2-associated, whereas depth meant the fraction of total T cells that were SARS-CoV-2-associated. Using the MIRA data, each spike-specific TCR was assigned both to the spike region to which the TCR was reactive and to a CD4 or CD8 class. Log10-transformed breadth and depth values were compared by one-way ANOVA with Sidak's multiple comparisons tests. Here the immuneACCESS table is served through TCRdb, limited to in-frame sequences with V and J called. Missing clones are a known gap in these copies; in checked studies unresolved V genes cover under half, and the rest lacks a known reason. That table gives V, J and clone size, and the DNA gave D and trimming. Here the sample has hundreds of thousands of clones; more than 85% occur a single time. Jointly, the top ten make up over 0.95% of the sample.

This receptor was taken from an adult in good health. This receptor chain uses TRBV19 and TRBJ1-2; a stretch of 11 junction bases matches TRBD1. The sequenced sample was peripheral blood, obtained on day 0 of MenACWY control vaccination. For the CDR3, the sequence is CATLDRGLSIRGYTF. The nucleotides are TGTGCCACCCTGGACAGGGGGCTTTCAATCCGGGGCTACACCTTC.